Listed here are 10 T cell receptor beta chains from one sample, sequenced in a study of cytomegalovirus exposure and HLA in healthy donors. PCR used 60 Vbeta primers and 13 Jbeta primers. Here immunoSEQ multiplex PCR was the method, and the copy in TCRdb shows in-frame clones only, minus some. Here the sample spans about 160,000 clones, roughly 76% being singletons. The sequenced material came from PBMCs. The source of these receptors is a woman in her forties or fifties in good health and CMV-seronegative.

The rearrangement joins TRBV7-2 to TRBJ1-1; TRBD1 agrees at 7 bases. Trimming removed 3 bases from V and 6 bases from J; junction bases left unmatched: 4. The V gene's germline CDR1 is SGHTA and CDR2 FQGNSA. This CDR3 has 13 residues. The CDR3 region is CASSLRGRAEAFF. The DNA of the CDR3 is TGTGCCAGCAGCTTGAGGGGGCGGGCTGAAGCTTTCTTT.

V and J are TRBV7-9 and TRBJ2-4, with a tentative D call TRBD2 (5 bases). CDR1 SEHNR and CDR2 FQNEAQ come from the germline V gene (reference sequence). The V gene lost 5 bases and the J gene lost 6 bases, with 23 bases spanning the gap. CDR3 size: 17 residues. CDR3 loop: CASSPPPGSGSLNIQYF. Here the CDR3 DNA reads TGTGCCAGCAGCCCCCCACCGGGGAGTGGGTCTTTAAACATTCAGTACTTC.

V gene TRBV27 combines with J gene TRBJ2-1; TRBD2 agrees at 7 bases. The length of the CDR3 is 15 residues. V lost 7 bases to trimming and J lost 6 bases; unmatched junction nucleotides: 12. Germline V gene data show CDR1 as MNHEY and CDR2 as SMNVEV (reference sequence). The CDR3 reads CASTPRAGEINEQFF. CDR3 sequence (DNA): TGTGCCAGCACCCCCAGGGCGGGAGAAATCAATGAGCAGTTCTTC.

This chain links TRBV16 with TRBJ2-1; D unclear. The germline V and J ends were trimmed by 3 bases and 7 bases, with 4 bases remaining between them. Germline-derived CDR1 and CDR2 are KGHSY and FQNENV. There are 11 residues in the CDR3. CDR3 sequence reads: CASSHSNEQFF. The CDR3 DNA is TGTGCCAGCAGCCATAGTAATGAGCAGTTCTTC.

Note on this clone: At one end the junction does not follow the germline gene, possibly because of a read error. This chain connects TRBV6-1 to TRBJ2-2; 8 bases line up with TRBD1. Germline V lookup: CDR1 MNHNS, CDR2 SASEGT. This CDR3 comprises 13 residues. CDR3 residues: CAGRQGSTGELFF. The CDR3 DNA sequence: TGTGCCGGCAGACAGGGGTCGACCGGGGAGCTGTTTTTT.

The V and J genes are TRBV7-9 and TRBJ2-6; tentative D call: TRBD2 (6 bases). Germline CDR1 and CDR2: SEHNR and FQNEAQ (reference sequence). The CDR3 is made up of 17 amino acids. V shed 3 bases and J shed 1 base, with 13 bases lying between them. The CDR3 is CASSFGGFRSGANVLTF. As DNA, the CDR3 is TGTGCCAGCAGCTTCGGGGGATTTAGGTCTGGGGCCAACGTCCTGACTTTC.

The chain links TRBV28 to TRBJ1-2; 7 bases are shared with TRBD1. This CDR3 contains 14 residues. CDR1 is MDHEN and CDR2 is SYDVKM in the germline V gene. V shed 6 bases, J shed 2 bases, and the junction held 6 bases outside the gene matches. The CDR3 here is CASRNRGGNYGYTF. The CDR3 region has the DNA TGTGCCAGCAGAAACAGGGGTGGAAACTATGGCTACACCTTC.

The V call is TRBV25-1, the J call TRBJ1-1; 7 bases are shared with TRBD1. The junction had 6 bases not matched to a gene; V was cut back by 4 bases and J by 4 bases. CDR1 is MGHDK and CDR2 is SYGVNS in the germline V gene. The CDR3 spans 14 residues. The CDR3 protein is CASSGDRGVTEAFF. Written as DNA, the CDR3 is TGTGCCAGCAGTGGGGACAGAGGGGTCACTGAAGCTTTCTTT.

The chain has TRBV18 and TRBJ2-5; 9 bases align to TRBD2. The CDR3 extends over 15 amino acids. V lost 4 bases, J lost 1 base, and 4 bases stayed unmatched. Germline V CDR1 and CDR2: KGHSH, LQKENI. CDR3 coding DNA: TGTGCCAGCTCACTTAAGCGGGGGGTCCAAGAGACCCAGTACTTC. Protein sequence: CASSLKRGVQETQYF.

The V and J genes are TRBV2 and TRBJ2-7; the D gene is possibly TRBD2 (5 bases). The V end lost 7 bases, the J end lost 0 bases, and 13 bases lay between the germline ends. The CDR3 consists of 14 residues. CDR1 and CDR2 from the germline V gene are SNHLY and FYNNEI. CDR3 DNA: TGTGCCAGCACTCAAATGGGGAGCTCCTACGAGCAGTACTTC. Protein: CASTQMGSSYEQYF. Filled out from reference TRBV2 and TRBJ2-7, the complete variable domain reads EPEVTQTPSHQVTQMGQEVILRCVPISNHLYFYWYRQILGQKVEFLVSFYNNEISEKSEIFDDQFSVERPDGSNFTLKIRSTKLEDSAMYFCASTQMGSSYEQYFGPGTRLTVT.